Given below is one TCR beta chain in context. These data belong to a study of cytomegalovirus exposure and HLA in healthy donors. CDR1 is MNHEY, CDR2 SMNVEV, per germline (reference sequence). V was clipped by 7 bases and J by 6 bases, with 22 bases between them. The CDR3 extends over 16 amino acids. Primers: 60 Vbeta forward and 13 Jbeta reverse. Produced via immunoSEQ multiplex PCR; TCRdb's table is partial and in-frame only. This table has 80,000 or so clones, approximately 60% appearing once. This chain joins TRBV27 and TRBJ1-5, with D perhaps TRBD1 (6 bases). The TCR was taken from a male donor in good health and CMV-seropositive. The sample taken for sequencing was PBMCs. In nucleotides, the CDR3 is TGTGCCAGCACCCCACGGGGCAGGGGAGGGATTCAGCCCCAGCATTTT. Encoded protein: CASTPRGRGGIQPQHF.